This T cell receptor beta chain was captured by sequencing in a study of naive and memory T cell subsets. Findings and caveats of the study: Potentially, T cell activation and differentiation skew this RNA-based measurement.

This CDR3 region has 14 residues. V was shortened by 0 bases and J by 7 bases, with 12 bases between the two germline ends. The germline V gene has CDR1 LGHNA and CDR2 YNFKEQ. Ligated cDNA underwent four rounds of PCR with nested alpha and beta constant region primers and SP2. TCRdb fed the 5' RACE reads into MiXCR, producing one record per CDR3 protein. This sample has some 60,000 distinct CDR3 sequences; about 8.3% occur once, and the top ten carry 9.8%. An oligonucleotide containing a UMI was ligated to the 3' end of TCR cDNA. In this sample, this clonotype turned up many times. Its antigen is unknown.

This sequence was found in a female donor in good health. The chain joins TRBV4-2 to TRBJ1-2, with D uncertain. CDR3: CASSQDQRRAGYTF. In nucleotides, the CDR3 is TGTGCCAGCAGCCAAGATCAAAGAAGGGCTGGCTACACCTTC.